This T cell receptor beta chain was sequenced in a study of identical twins. One entry per CDR3 protein, called by TCRdb with MiXCR from the 5' RACE reads. The repertoire holds 700,000 or so distinct CDR3 sequences, with around 20% as singletons. These data are also associated with another study on T cells expressing NK-cell markers.

The receptor was derived from a woman between 18 and 30 years old in good health. The sequencing input was PBMCs.

The CDR3 reads CASSMDQSSYNEQFF. As DNA, the CDR3 is TGTGCCAGCAGCATGGACCAGAGCTCCTACAATGAGCAGTTCTTC. The chain joins TRBV7-2 to TRBJ2-1; D unclear. The CDR3 is 15 residues long. Trimming stripped 5 bases from V and 0 bases from J, with 11 bases between. Germline CDR1 and CDR2: SGHTA and FQGNSA.